The rows below give T cell receptor beta chains drawn from one sample of a study of T cells expressing NK-cell markers. TCRdb reprocessed the 5' RACE reads and stores each CDR3 protein as one record, lacking DNA. The sample table sets out 150,000 or so distinct CDR3 sequences. Sample: blood T cells: a sorted CD56 or NKG2C T cell subset, CD4+ or CD8+ T cells, or bulk PBMC T cells (not recorded which). These receptors were collected from a woman aged 18 to 75 in good health. The CDR3 runs from the conserved cysteine through the conserved F or W. Each record gives: J gene, V gene, CDR3 protein.

J gene: TRBJ2-3
V gene: TRBV24-1
CDR3 protein: CATSEGIGDTQYF

J gene: TRBJ2-3
V gene: TRBV5-1
CDR3 protein: CASSLARTVADTQYF

J gene: TRBJ1-2
V gene: TRBV29-1
CDR3 protein: CSVDPEGGVDGYTF

J gene: TRBJ2-5
V gene: TRBV29-1
CDR3 protein: CSAVQTSGETQYF

J gene: TRBJ1-3
V gene: TRBV12-3/TRBV12-4
CDR3 protein: CASSFLYTGGNTIYF

J gene: TRBJ1-3
V gene: TRBV12-3/TRBV12-4
CDR3 protein: CASRPYGISGNTIYF

J gene: TRBJ2-7
V gene: TRBV20-1
CDR3 protein: CSARVPGSYEQYF

J gene: TRBJ1-1
V gene: TRBV25-1
CDR3 protein: CASSGTGVGAEAFF

J gene: TRBJ2-1
V gene: TRBV20-1
CDR3 protein: CSARFRDEQFF

J gene: TRBJ2-3
V gene: TRBV25-1
CDR3 protein: CASRDPRADTQYF

J gene: TRBJ2-5
V gene: TRBV3-1
CDR3 protein: CASSQGTSGGEAKTQYF

J gene: TRBJ1-1
V gene: TRBV5-1
CDR3 protein: CASSLDGDIGISEAFF

J gene: TRBJ2-5
V gene: TRBV7-2
CDR3 protein: CASSFQRGEETQYF

J gene: TRBJ1-2
V gene: TRBV15
CDR3 protein: CATSFVGIRGYTF

J gene: TRBJ2-2
V gene: TRBV5-5
CDR3 protein: CASSRTGAIGSGELFF

J gene: TRBJ1-6
V gene: TRBV5-1
CDR3 protein: CASSSRGTTGGSPLHF

J gene: TRBJ2-7
V gene: TRBV18
CDR3 protein: CASSPLGYEQYF